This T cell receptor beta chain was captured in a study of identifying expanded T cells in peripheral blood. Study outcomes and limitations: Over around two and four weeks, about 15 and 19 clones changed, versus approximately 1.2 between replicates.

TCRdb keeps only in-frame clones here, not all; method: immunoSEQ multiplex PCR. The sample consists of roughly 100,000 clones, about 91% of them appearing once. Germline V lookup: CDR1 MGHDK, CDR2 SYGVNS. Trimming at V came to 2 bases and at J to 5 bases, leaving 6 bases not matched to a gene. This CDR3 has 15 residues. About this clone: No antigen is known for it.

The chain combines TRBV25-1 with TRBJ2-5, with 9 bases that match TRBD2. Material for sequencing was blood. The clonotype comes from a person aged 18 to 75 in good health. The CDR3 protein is CASSEVAAGGETQYF. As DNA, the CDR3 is TGTGCCAGCAGTGAAGTGGCGGCGGGAGGGGAGACCCAGTACTTC.